These 17 T cell receptor beta chains originate from one sample sequenced in a study of early T cells in non-severe SARS-CoV-2 infection. TCRdb re-called the 5' RACE reads through MiXCR, storing one row per CDR3 protein. The repertoire holds approximately 39,000 distinct CDR3 sequences, with 6.8% as singletons. The material sequenced was whole blood, taken at baseline. These TCRs come from an adult who was a healthcare worker with PCR-confirmed SARS-CoV-2 infection or an uninfected control (not recorded which).

The chain is built from TRBV28 and TRBJ1-1; D ambiguous. CDR1 MDHEN and CDR2 SYDVKM come from the germline V gene. The CDR3 has 13 residues. Between the trimmed V and J ends, which lost 4 bases and 0 bases, there was a span of 6 bases. CDR3 in DNA: TGTGCCAGCAGTTCATCAGTGAACACTGAAGCTTTCTTT. It translates to CASSSSVNTEAFF.

This clonotype was seen a handful of times. The chain joins TRBV28 to TRBJ1-6; D call uncertain. There are 12 residues in the CDR3. Trimming stripped 8 bases from V and 9 bases from J, with 11 bases between. Germline CDR1 reads MDHEN; CDR2 reads SYDVKM. The CDR3 is CASSTNPSPLHF. CDR3 nucleotide sequence: TGTGCCAGCTCGACTAACCCTTCACCCCTCCACTTT.

The chain recombines TRBV14 with TRBJ2-7, with TRBD2 matching over 7 bases. Germline V CDR1 and CDR2: SGHDN, FVKESK. V lost 3 bases, J lost 7 bases, and 15 bases stayed unmatched. The CDR3 covers 16 residues. The CDR3 DNA sequence: TGTGCCAGCAGCCAGTCCCTTGGGGGAGGGGTACGAGAGCAGTACTTC. This gives the protein CASSQSLGGGVREQYF.

This clonotype was observed at least ten times. V and J are TRBV7-9 and TRBJ1-2; no reliable D call. Germline assignment: CDR1 SEHNR and CDR2 FQNEAQ (reference sequence). The CDR3 has 14 amino acids. The V and J ends lost 3 bases and 4 bases respectively, with 12 bases between them. CDR3 loop: CASSFVDGIYGYTF. The CDR3 DNA reads as TGTGCCAGCAGCTTTGTGGACGGGATCTATGGCTACACCTTC.

This clonotype was counted between two and nine times. This chain connects TRBV5-6 to TRBJ1-1; 10 positions agree with TRBD1. The germline gives CDR1 SGHDT, CDR2 YYEEEE. The V gene end was trimmed by 4 bases and the J gene end by 4 bases; junction bases not matched to a gene: 4. The CDR3 sequence is 14 residues long. This CDR3 is CASSGDRGFTEAFF. In DNA form, the CDR3 reads TGTGCCAGCAGCGGGGACAGGGGTTTCACTGAAGCTTTCTTT.

The V call is TRBV29-1, the J call TRBJ2-7; TRBD1 aligns across 9 bases. This CDR3 comprises 12 residues. The J segment lost 6 bases and the V segment lost 6 bases, leaving 6 bases of the junction unmatched. Germline CDR1 and CDR2: SQVTM and ANQGSEA. In nucleotides, the CDR3 is TGCAGCGTAGCAACAGGGGGCGCCGAGCAGTACTTC. It specifies CSVATGGAEQYF.

This clonotype showed up just a few times. The CDR3 here is CASSFGTDGNTIYF. CDR3 nucleotides: TGTGCCAGCAGTTTTGGCACCGATGGAAACACCATATATTTT. The V and J genes are TRBV12-3 or TRBV12-4 and TRBJ1-3; no firm D call. V was pared by 3 bases and J by 3 bases, with 9 bases between. The CDR3 is 14 residues long.

This clonotype occurred a few times. This rearrangement joins TRBV11-2 to TRBJ2-7; D gene ambiguous. Germline loops: CDR1 SGHAT, CDR2 FQNNGV. With 0 bases removed from V and 3 bases from J, the gap between germline ends came to 12 bases. The CDR3 runs 15 residues. The CDR3 bases are TGTGCCAGCAGCTTAGATCCAGCAGGCATCTACGAGCAGTACTTC. Translating gives CASSLDPAGIYEQYF.

This rearrangement joins TRBV20-1 to TRBJ2-7; 11 bases are a match to TRBD2. The germline V gene has CDR1 DFQATT and CDR2 SNEGSKA (reference sequence). The CDR3 covers 13 residues. Trimming at V came to 7 bases and at J to 2 bases, leaving 4 bases not matched to a gene. Here the CDR3 DNA reads TGCAGTGTCGCGGGACTAGCGGCCTACGAGCAGTACTTC. Its protein product is CSVAGLAAYEQYF.

This clonotype was counted only a few times. The V call is TRBV4-1, the J call TRBJ1-2; D gene unclear. The CDR3 is made up of 14 amino acids. Trimming shortened V by 1 base and J by 2 bases, and 8 bases separated the two germline ends. The germline V gene has CDR1 MGHRA and CDR2 YSYEKL. For the CDR3, the DNA is TGCGCCAGCAGCCAAGTCACGGGAAACTATGGCTACACCTTC. Residues: CASSQVTGNYGYTF.

This clonotype was seen more than once but under ten times. The gene calls are TRBV12-3 or TRBV12-4 and TRBJ2-2; D gene uncertain. Between the trimmed V and J ends, which lost 1 base and 6 bases, there was a span of 3 bases. The CDR3 is 12 amino acids. DNA of the CDR3: TGTGCCAGCAGTTTAGTGCCCGGGGAGCTGTTTTTT. Translated, it gives CASSLVPGELFF.

The sample holds a few counts of this clonotype. The chain recombines TRBV20-1 with TRBJ2-3, with 7 bases aligning to TRBD1. V lost 5 bases, J lost 1 base, and 15 bases stayed unmatched. This CDR3 has 17 amino acids. Germline CDR1 DFQATT, CDR2 SNEGSKA (reference sequence). The CDR3 DNA reads as TGCAGTGCTCGCACCGTTAAGGGGGCAGGCGGCACAGATACGCAGTATTTT. As protein: CSARTVKGAGGTDTQYF.

The rearrangement joins TRBV19 to TRBJ2-1, with 9 bases identical to TRBD2. Germline trimming cut 2 bases from V and 9 bases from J; bases unmatched to any gene: 8. Germline values: CDR1 LNHDA, CDR2 SQIVND (reference sequence). CDR3 size: 15 residues. The CDR3 loop reads CASSITGTSRTEQFF. The CDR3 nucleotides are TGTGCCAGTAGTATAACCGGGACTAGCAGAACTGAGCAGTTCTTC.

This clonotype occurred a few times. This sequence joins TRBV20-1 and TRBJ2-7; tentatively, D is TRBD1 (5 bases). The CDR3 totals 15 residues. Looked up from germline, CDR1 is DFQATT and CDR2 is SNEGSKA (reference sequence). V was shortened by 5 bases and J by 0 bases, with 17 bases between the two germline ends. The CDR3 DNA follows: TGCAGTGCTTACCGTGAGGACACTCTCTCCTACGAGCAGTACTTC. It codes for CSAYREDTLSYEQYF.

There are many counts of this clonotype. V usage is TRBV27 and J usage is TRBJ1-1, with no clear D. This CDR3 has 13 residues. Between the trimmed V and J ends, which lost 2 bases and 1 base, there was a span of 5 bases. Germline V lookup: CDR1 MNHEY, CDR2 SMNVEV (reference sequence). CDR3 bases: TGTGCCAGCAGTTTAAGGGAGAACACTGAAGCTTTCTTT. Protein: CASSLRENTEAFF.

This clonotype was observed a handful of times. The chain joins TRBV4-3 to TRBJ2-7; 12 nucleotides align to TRBD1. This CDR3 is built from 15 residues. Germline CDR1 reads LGHNA; CDR2 reads YSLEER. The V gene end was trimmed by 3 bases and the J gene end by 7 bases; junction bases not matched to a gene: 7. CDR3 sequence reads: CASSQGTGGTGEQYF. As DNA, the CDR3 is TGCGCCAGCAGCCAGGGGACAGGGGGCACGGGTGAGCAGTACTTC.

This chain connects TRBV20-1 to TRBJ2-1; D perhaps matches TRBD2 (5 bases). Germline values: CDR1 DFQATT, CDR2 SNEGSKA (reference sequence). The CDR3 covers 14 residues. V dropped 3 bases and J dropped 0 bases, with 9 bases sitting between them. Written as DNA, the CDR3 is TGCAGTGCTAGCCTGGGGAGCTCCTACAATGAGCAGTTCTTC. This encodes CSASLGSSYNEQFF.